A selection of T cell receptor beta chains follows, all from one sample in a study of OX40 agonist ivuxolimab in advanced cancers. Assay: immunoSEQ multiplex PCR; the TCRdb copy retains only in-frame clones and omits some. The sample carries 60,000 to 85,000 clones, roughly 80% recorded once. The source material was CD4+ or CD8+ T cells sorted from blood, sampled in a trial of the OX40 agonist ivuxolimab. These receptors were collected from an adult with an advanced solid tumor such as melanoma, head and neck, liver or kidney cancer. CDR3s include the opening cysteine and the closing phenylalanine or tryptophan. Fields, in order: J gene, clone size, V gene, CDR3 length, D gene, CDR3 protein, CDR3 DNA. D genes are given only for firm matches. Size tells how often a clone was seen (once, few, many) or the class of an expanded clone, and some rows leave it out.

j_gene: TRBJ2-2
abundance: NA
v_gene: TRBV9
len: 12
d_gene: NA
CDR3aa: CASSPPVGELFF
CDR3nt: TGTGCCAGCAGCCCCCCGGTCGGGGAGCTGTTTTTT

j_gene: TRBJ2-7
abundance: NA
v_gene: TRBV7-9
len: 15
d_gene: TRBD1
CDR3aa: CASSLQGAGSYEQYF
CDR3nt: TGTGCCAGCAGCTTACAGGGGGCAGGGTCCTACGAGCAGTACTTC

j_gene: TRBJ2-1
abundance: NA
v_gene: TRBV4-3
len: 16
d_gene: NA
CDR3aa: CASSQAFQGPGHEQFF
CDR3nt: TGCGCCAGCAGTCAGGCCTTCCAAGGGCCGGGGCATGAGCAGTTCTTC

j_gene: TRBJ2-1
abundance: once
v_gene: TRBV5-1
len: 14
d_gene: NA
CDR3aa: CASSQGNVHNEQFF
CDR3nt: TGCGCCAGCAGCCAGGGTAATGTCCACAATGAGCAGTTCTTC

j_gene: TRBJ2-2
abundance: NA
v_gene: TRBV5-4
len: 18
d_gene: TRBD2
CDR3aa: CASSFYSGTSGNTGELFF
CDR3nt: TGTGCCAGCAGTTTCTACTCCGGGACTAGCGGGAACACCGGGGAGCTGTTTTTT

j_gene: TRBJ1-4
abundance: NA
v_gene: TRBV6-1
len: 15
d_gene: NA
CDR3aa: CAARGGSTTNEKLFF
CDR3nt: TGTGCCGCTCGGGGGGGGTCAACAACTAATGAAAAACTGTTTTTT

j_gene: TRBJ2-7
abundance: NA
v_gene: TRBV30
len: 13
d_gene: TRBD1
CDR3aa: CAWSLDRGGEQYF
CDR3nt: TGTGCCTGGAGTCTCGACAGGGGTGGCGAGCAGTACTTC

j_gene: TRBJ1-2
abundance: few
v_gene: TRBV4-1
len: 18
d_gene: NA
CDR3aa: CASSQDPTSLGMIYGYTF
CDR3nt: TGCGCCAGCAGCCAAGACCCCACTTCGCTGGGTATGATTTATGGCTACACCTTC

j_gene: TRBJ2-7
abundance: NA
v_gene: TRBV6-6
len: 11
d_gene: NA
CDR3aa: CASSISSEQYF
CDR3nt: TGTGCCAGCAGTATCAGCTCCGAGCAGTACTTC

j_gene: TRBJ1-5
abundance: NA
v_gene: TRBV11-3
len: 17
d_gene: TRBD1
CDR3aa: CASPSPRGPWYYQPQHF
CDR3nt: TGTGCCAGCCCTTCACCCAGGGGGCCTTGGTACTATCAGCCCCAGCATTTT

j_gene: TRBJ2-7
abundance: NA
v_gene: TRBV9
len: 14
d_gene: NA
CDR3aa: CASSSSRWGYEQYF
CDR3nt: TGTGCCAGCAGCTCGAGTCGTTGGGGCTACGAGCAGTACTTC

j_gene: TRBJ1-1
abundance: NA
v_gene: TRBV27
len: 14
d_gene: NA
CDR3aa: CASSSDLLNTEAFF
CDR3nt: TGTGCCAGCAGTTCCGACCTGTTGAACACTGAAGCTTTCTTT

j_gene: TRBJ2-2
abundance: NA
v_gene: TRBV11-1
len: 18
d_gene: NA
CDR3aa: CASSSDGRALLFPGELFF
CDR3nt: TGTGCCAGCAGCTCCGATGGACGGGCTCTTCTGTTTCCCGGGGAGCTGTTTTTT

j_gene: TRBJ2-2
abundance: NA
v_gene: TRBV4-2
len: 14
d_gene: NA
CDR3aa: CASSQDSRTGELFF
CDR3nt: TGTGCCAGCAGCCAAGACTCCCGCACCGGGGAGCTGTTTTTT

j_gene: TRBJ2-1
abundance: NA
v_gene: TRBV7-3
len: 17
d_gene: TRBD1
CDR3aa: CASSSGQAGSSYNEQFF
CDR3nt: TGTGCCAGCAGCTCGGGACAGGCAGGGAGCTCCTACAATGAGCAGTTCTTC

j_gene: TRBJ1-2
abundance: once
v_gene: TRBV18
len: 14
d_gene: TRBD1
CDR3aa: CASSPGGQGDGYTF
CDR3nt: TGTGCCAGCTCACCAGGGGGACAGGGAGATGGCTACACCTTC

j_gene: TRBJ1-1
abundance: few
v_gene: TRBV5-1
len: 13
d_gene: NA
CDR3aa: CASSLGDNTEAFF
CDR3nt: TGCGCCAGCAGCTTGGGGGACAACACTGAAGCTTTCTTT

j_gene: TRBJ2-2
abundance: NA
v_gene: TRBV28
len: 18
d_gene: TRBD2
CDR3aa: CASSFLFSGGKNTGELFF
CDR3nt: TGTGCCAGCAGTTTTCTTTTTAGCGGGGGAAAGAACACCGGGGAGCTGTTTTTT

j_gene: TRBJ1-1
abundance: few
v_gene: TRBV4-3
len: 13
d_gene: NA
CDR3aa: CASSRTVNTEAFF
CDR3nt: TGCGCCAGCAGCAGGACTGTGAACACTGAAGCTTTCTTT

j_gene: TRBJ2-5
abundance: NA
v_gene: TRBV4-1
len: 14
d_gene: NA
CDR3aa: CASSLGDGQETQYF
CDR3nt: TGCGCCAGCAGCCTAGGGGACGGTCAAGAGACCCAGTACTTC

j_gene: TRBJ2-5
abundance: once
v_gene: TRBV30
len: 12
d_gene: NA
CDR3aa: CAWSVGGKTQYF
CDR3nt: TGTGCCTGGAGTGTAGGGGGGAAGACCCAGTACTTC

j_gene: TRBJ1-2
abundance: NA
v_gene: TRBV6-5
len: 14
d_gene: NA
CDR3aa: CASRRFGERYGYTF
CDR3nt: TGTGCCAGCAGGAGATTCGGGGAGAGGTATGGCTACACCTTC

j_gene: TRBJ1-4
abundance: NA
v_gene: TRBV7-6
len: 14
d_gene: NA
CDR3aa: CASSSGTGREKLFF
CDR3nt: TGTGCCAGCAGCTCAGGGACTGGACGGGAAAAACTGTTTTTT

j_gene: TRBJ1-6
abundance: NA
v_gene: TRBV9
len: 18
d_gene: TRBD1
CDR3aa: CASSEGTGGLSYNSPLHF
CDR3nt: TGTGCCAGCAGCGAGGGGACAGGGGGCTTGTCCTATAATTCACCCCTCCACTTT

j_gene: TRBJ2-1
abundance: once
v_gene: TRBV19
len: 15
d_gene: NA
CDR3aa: CASSIIESSYNEQFF
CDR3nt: TGTGCCAGTAGTATTATAGAGAGCTCCTACAATGAGCAGTTCTTC